This record looks at one T cell receptor (beta chain) sequence and its context. Antigen unknown. TCR alpha and TCR beta cDNA libraries carrying sample barcodes and UMIs came from 5'RACE with constant-segment primers. TCRdb passed the 5' RACE reads through MiXCR, listing each CDR3 protein once. The sample consists of approximately 170,000 distinct CDR3 sequences, about an eighth of them appearing once. This record belongs to a study of T-cell memory formation after mild COVID-19. Study-level points and caveats: The main location of contracting CD4+ clones was CM and EM, and that of contracting CD8+ clones was EMRA.

CDR3 length equals 11 residues. Per germline, CDR1 LGHDT and CDR2 YNNKEL (reference sequence). Deletions cut 6 bases from V and 6 bases from J, with 6 bases between. The source of this sequence is a man aged 18 to 29 who had mild COVID-19 (a few samples of this study predate the infection). Cell type and time point are not known. The chain couples TRBV3-1 to TRBJ2-1; D call uncertain. The material sequenced was PBMCs or a T cell subset sorted from them (not recorded which). The CDR3 sequence: CASRSTNEQFF. CDR3 coding DNA: TGTGCCAGCAGATCCACCAATGAGCAGTTCTTC.